A selection of T cell receptor beta chains follows, all from one sample in a study of cytomegalovirus exposure and HLA in healthy donors. The repertoire was sequenced with immunoSEQ multiplex PCR; TCRdb's copy has only in-frame clones and lacks some. The sample records more than 75,000 clones, around 68% being singletons. Specimen: PBMCs. The receptors stem from a man in his forties in good health and CMV-seropositive. Both conserved end residues are part of each CDR3. The D gene is left open where the match is weak. Only part of the rows carry a size: once, few, many, or a class if the clone is expanded.

TRBD2	TRBJ2-7	once	15	TRBV9	TGTGCCAGCAGCGTCGGGACTAGCGGTCTCTACGAGCAGTACTTC	CASSVGTSGLYEQYF
TRBD1	TRBJ1-1	.	17	TRBV7-8	TGTGCCAGCAGCTTAGCGACAGGGTTGGGTGTGAGCACTGAAGCTTTCTTT	CASSLATGLGVSTEAFF
.	TRBJ1-4	.	15	TRBV30	TGTGCCTGGAGTGAGATAAGCTCTTTTAATGAAAAACTGTTTTTT	CAWSEISSFNEKLFF
TRBD2	TRBJ2-1	.	16	TRBV28	TGTGCCAGCAGTTTGGTTACAAGCGGGAGGGGCTATGAGCAGTTCTTC	CASSLVTSGRGYEQFF
TRBD2	TRBJ2-3	.	15	TRBV6-4	TGTGCCAGCAGAGCCGGGACTAGCGACACAGATACGCAGTATTTT	CASRAGTSDTDTQYF
.	TRBJ2-7	.	14	TRBV5-1	TGCGCCAGCAGCCTAACCGGGACATCTTACGAGCAGTACTTC	CASSLTGTSYEQYF
.	TRBJ2-7	few	14	TRBV7-9	TGTGCCAGCAGCCCCCGGGGACTGAACTACGAGCAGTACTTC	CASSPRGLNYEQYF
TRBD1	TRBJ2-1	.	13	TRBV2	TGTGCCAACAACCTAGGGACAGGGGGTGAGCAGTTCTTC	CANNLGTGGEQFF
TRBD1	TRBJ2-7	.	12	TRBV28	TGTGCCAGCAGTACCGGGACAGGTAGGGCGCACTTC	CASSTGTGRAHF
.	TRBJ1-1	.	14	TRBV19	TGTGCCAGTAGTATCCAGGGAGGTTCAACTGAAGCTTTCTTT	CASSIQGGSTEAFF
.	TRBJ1-1	.	10	TRBV2	TGTGCCAGCAAGGAGTCGGGAGCTTTCTTT	CASKESGAFF
TRBD2	TRBJ2-1	.	16	TRBV11-2	TGTGCCAGCAGCGTCCCACTAAGCGGGAGATTCAATGAGCAGTTCTTC	CASSVPLSGRFNEQFF
TRBD2	TRBJ2-7	.	15	TRBV18	TGTGCCAGCTCACCGGGGACTAGCGGGCTTTACGAGCAGTACTTC	CASSPGTSGLYEQYF
.	TRBJ1-2	.	16	TRBV4-2	TGTGCCAGCAGCCAAGATAGGGGCGGACCGAGGTATGGCTACACCTTC	CASSQDRGGPRYGYTF
TRBD1	TRBJ2-3	.	17	TRBV5-5	TGTGCCAGCAGCCGGTTTGGGGACAGGGGGAGCACAGATACGCAGTATTTT	CASSRFGDRGSTDTQYF
TRBD2	TRBJ2-1	.	16	TRBV5-6	TGTGCCAGCAGCGTCAAAAGCGGGAGAGGAGACAATGAGCAGTTCTTC	CASSVKSGRGDNEQFF
.	TRBJ1-6	few	16	TRBV9	TGTGCCAGCAGCGTAGACCCCCACAGGGACAATTCACCCCTCCACTTT	CASSVDPHRDNSPLHF
.	TRBJ2-7	few	15	TRBV5-6	TGTGCCAGCGGAACTCGACAGTCTGGTTTATACGAGCAGTACTTC	CASGTRQSGLYEQYF
TRBD2	TRBJ2-1	.	17	TRBV6-1	TGTGCCAGCAGTGCGTATTCCGGGACTAGCGGGAGGGCCGGGCAGTTCTTC	CASSAYSGTSGRAGQFF
.	TRBJ1-5	.	15	TRBV27	TGTGCCAGCAGTTTATCTACAGGGAACAATCAGCCCCAGCATTTT	CASSLSTGNNQPQHF
.	TRBJ2-1	.	14	TRBV5-1	TGCGCCAGCAGCTTGGGAGGTCAGGGCAATGAGCAGTTCTTC	CASSLGGQGNEQFF
TRBD2	TRBJ2-2	.	14	TRBV27	TGTGCCAGCACCAGCGGGGTATACACCGGGGAGCTGTTTTTT	CASTSGVYTGELFF
TRBD2	TRBJ2-3	.	18	TRBV2	TGTGCCAGCAGGGCGGGGCGGGGGGGCCCCCATCGCACAGATACGCAGTATTTT	CASRAGRGGPHRTDTQYF
.	TRBJ1-2	.	15	TRBV7-9	TGTGCCAGCAGCTTAGGGCACAGGGAAAACTATGGCTACACCTTC	CASSLGHRENYGYTF
.	TRBJ1-4	.	12	TRBV7-2	TGTGCCAGCAGCTCACTTAGGGGGAAACTGTTTTTT	CASSSLRGKLFF
.	TRBJ1-5	.	13	TRBV5-1	TGCGCCAGCAGCTTGGGGCAGGGACAGCCCCAGCATTTT	CASSLGQGQPQHF
.	TRBJ1-2	.	14	TRBV5-1	TGCGCCAGCAGCTTGGGAGGGTCTCCGGATGGCTACACCTTC	CASSLGGSPDGYTF
.	TRBJ1-1	medium-sized	14	TRBV2	TGTGCCAGCAGTGTTGTAGGGGTGAACACTGAAGCTTTCTTT	CASSVVGVNTEAFF
TRBD1	TRBJ2-6	few	17	TRBV4-2	TGTGCCAGCAGCCAGGGGGACAGGGGCACTGGGGCCAACGTCCTGACTTTC	CASSQGDRGTGANVLTF
.	TRBJ1-4	.	17	TRBV28	TGTGCCAGCAGTTTAAATAGAGGCACTCCAACTAATGAAAAACTGTTTTTT	CASSLNRGTPTNEKLFF
.	TRBJ2-2	.	14	TRBV7-9	TGTGCCAGCGGCGCAGGTTCAAACACCGGGGAGCTGTTTTTT	CASGAGSNTGELFF
.	TRBJ2-3	.	15	TRBV9	TGTGCCAGCAGCGTAGAGTCCAGGGGGGCAGATACGCAGTATTTT	CASSVESRGADTQYF
TRBD2	TRBJ2-5	.	16	TRBV7-2	TGTGCCAGCAGCCCCATGGGAGCGGGGGTAGGTGGGACCCAGTACTTC	CASSPMGAGVGGTQYF
.	TRBJ1-2	.	15	TRBV28	TGTGCCAGCAGGAAAACAGGGTGGACTTATCAAGGCTACACCTTC	CASRKTGWTYQGYTF
TRBD1	TRBJ2-7	.	15	TRBV7-9	TGTGCCAGCAGCCAGGGACAGGTTGGCTCCTACGAGCAGTACTTC	CASSQGQVGSYEQYF
.	TRBJ2-4	.	16	TRBV4-2	TGTGCCAGCAGCCAAGACGGGGATGTGACCAAAAACATTCAGTACTTC	CASSQDGDVTKNIQYF
.	TRBJ2-2	.	18	TRBV5-5	TGTGCCAGCAGCTCCGCGTCCGGGGGAGAGGTGTCGTACGGGGAGCTGTTTTTT	CASSSASGGEVSYGELFF
.	TRBJ2-3	.	16	TRBV7-2	TGTGCCAGCAGCTTCATCCCAATCAGCGGTGCAGATACGCAGTATTTT	CASSFIPISGADTQYF
TRBD2	TRBJ2-5	once	15	TRBV28	TGTGCCAGCAGTCCGGGAGCGGGGGGGAGAGAGACCCAGTACTTC	CASSPGAGGRETQYF
.	TRBJ2-6	.	14	TRBV27	TGTGCCAGCAGTTACGGCTCTGGGGCCAACGTCCTGACTTTC	CASSYGSGANVLTF
TRBD2	TRBJ2-2	.	16	TRBV11-3	TGTGCCAGCAGCTTAGCATCGCCGGGAGGGCTCGGGGAGCTGTTTTTT	CASSLASPGGLGELFF
TRBD2	TRBJ2-1	.	17	TRBV5-6	TGTGCCAGCAGCTTAGGGGGTGCGCGGGGGGTCTACAATGAGCAGTTCTTC	CASSLGGARGVYNEQFF
.	TRBJ1-5	.	13	TRBV5-6	TGTGCCAGCAGCTTCGTGAGGTCTGGGCCCCAGCATTTT	CASSFVRSGPQHF
.	TRBJ2-7	.	11	TRBV20-1	TGCAGTGCTAGAGATCCGGACGAGCAGTACTTC	CSARDPDEQYF
TRBD1	TRBJ1-5	.	15	TRBV2	TGTGCCAGCAGTGCCTCACAGGGGGCTACTCAGCCCCAGCATTTT	CASSASQGATQPQHF